The present T cell receptor beta chain was sequenced within a study of STAT5B mutations in CD4+ large granular lymphocyte leukemia. Study-wide findings and caveats: 8/27 top patient clones versus 2/35 control clones were TRBV06-family. CD4-sorted patient repertoires seemed more clonal than healthy CD4+ repertoires.

Some clones are missing from TCRdb's copy, which holds only in-frame ones; the method was immunoSEQ multiplex PCR. Of 25,000 to 30,000 clones in the sample, around 78% were seen once. As for this clone: What it binds is unknown.

The length of the CDR3 is 16 residues. The germline CDR1 and CDR2 sequences are SGHVS and FNYEAQ. Trimming left V 1 base short and J 0 bases short, with 9 bases between. The clonotype was recovered from a human donor in good health. The sample consisted of CD4+ T cells from blood buffy coats. V gene TRBV7-6 combines with J gene TRBJ2-2; possibly TRBD2 for D (7 bases). The CDR3, as DNA: TGTGCCAGCAGCTTAGGGGGGGGCCCGAACACCGGGGAGCTGTTTTTT. Protein sequence: CASSLGGGPNTGELFF.